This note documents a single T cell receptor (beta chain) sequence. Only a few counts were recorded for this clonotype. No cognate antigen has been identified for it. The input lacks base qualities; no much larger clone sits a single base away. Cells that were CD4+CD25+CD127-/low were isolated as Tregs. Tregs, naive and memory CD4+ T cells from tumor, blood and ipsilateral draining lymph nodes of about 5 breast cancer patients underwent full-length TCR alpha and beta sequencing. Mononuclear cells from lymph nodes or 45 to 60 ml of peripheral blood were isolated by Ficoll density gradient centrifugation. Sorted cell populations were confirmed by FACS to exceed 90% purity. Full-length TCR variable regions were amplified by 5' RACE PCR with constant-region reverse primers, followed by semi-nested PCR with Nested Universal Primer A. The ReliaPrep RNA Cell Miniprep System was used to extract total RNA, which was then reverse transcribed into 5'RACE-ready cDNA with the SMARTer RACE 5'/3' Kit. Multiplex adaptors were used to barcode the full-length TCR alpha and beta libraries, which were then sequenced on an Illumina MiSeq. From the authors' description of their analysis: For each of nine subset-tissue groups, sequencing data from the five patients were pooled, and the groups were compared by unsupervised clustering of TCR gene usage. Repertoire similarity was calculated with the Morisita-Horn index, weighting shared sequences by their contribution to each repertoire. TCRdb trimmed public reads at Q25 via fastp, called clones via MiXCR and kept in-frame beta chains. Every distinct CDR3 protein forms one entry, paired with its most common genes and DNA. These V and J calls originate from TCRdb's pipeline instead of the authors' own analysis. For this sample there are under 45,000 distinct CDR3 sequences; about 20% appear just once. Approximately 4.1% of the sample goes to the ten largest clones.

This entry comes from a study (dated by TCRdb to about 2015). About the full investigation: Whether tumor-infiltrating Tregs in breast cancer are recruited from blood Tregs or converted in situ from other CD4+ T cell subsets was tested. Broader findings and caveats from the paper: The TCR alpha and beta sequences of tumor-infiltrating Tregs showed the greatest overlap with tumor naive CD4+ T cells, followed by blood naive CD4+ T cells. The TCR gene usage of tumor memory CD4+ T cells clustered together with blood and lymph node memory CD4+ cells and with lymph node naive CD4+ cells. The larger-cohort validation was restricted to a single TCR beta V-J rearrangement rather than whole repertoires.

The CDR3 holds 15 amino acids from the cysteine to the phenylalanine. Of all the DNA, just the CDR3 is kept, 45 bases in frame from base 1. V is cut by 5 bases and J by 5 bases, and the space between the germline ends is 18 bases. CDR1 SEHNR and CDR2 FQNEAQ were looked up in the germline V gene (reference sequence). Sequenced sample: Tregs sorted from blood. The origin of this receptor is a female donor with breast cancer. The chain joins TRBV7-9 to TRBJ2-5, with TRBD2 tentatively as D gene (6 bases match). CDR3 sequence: CASSKGGNPRETQYF. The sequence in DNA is TGTGCCAGCAGCAAAGGAGGGAACCCCAGGGAGACCCAGTACTTC.